Shown below are 27 T cell receptor beta chains from a single sample sequenced in a study of T-cell reconstitution after alpha-beta-depleted transplantation in children. Unique molecular identifiers featured in how the TCRbeta library was prepared. Via MiXCR, TCRdb re-called the PCR reads, giving one row per CDR3 protein. The sample yields some 530,000 distinct CDR3 sequences, 9.5% to 15% seen once. The sample in question was PBMCs from the stem cell graft donor, obtained from the stem cell graft. The origin of the receptors is a human donor who donated a stem cell graft to a child with combined immunodeficiency.

The chain couples TRBV5-5 to TRBJ2-1; 9 positions agree with TRBD1. The CDR3 is 16 amino acids. From germline, CDR1 is SGHKS and CDR2 YYEKEE (reference sequence). The ends lost 3 bases at V and 9 bases at J; junction bases unmatched: 13. This CDR3 is CASSWGGQGPVGEQFF. In nucleotides, the CDR3 is TGTGCCAGCAGCTGGGGGGGACAGGGCCCTGTCGGTGAGCAGTTCTTC.

This clonotype came up a few times. The chain recombines TRBV6-2 or TRBV6-3 with TRBJ2-1; 14 bases fit TRBD2. Germline trimming cut 5 bases from V and 4 bases from J; bases unmatched to any gene: 19. The V gene's germline CDR1 is MNHEY and CDR2 SVGEGT. This CDR3 contains 21 residues. The CDR3, as DNA: TGTGCCAGCAGTCCCGAAAAGACCACGGGACTAGCGGGAGTATCTTACAATGAGCAGTTCTTC. Amino acids: CASSPEKTTGLAGVSYNEQFF.

V gene TRBV18 combines with J gene TRBJ2-7; D call uncertain. This CDR3 comprises 13 residues. Germline CDR1 is KGHSH and CDR2 is LQKENI. Trimming took 6 bases from V and 7 from J, leaving 16 bases between them. CDR3 DNA: TGTGCCAGCTCCCCTGGGTTGGATCTAGAGCAGTACTTC. Translating it yields CASSPGLDLEQYF.

This clonotype has at least ten counts. The chain is built from TRBV5-1 and TRBJ2-1; D might be TRBD1 (5 bases). The CDR3 has 17 residues. V lost 4 bases to trimming and J lost 4 bases, with 21 bases between them. The V gene's germline CDR1 is SGHRS and CDR2 YFSETQ. The CDR3 sequence is CASSPDSVPTNYNEQFF. The CDR3 DNA reads TGCGCCAGCAGCCCCGACAGTGTCCCAACAAATTACAATGAGCAGTTCTTC. The full variable domain, completed using reference TRBV5-1 and TRBJ2-1, is KAGVTQTPRYLIKTRGQQVTLSCSPISGHRSVSWYQQTPGQGLQFLFEYFSETQRNKGNFPGRFSGRQFSNSRSEMNVSTLELGDSALYLCASSPDSVPTNYNEQFFGPGTRLTVL.

On this clonotype itself: The junction shows a germline mismatch at one end, possibly a read error. The chain couples TRBV5-6 to TRBJ2-4, with D perhaps matching TRBD1 (6 bases). CDR1 is SGHDT and CDR2 is YYEEEE in the germline V gene. The CDR3 covers 15 residues. The CDR3 DNA reads as TGTGCCAGCAGCTTCCCAGGGGCAGCCACAAACATTCAGTACTTC. It yields the protein CASSFPGAATNIQYF.

This clonotype was seen more than once but under ten times. The genes are TRBV15 and TRBJ2-7; TRBD1 matches 7 bases. CDR1 and CDR2 (germline): LNHNV, YYDKDF (reference sequence). The V gene end was trimmed by 0 bases and the J gene end by 5 bases; junction bases not matched to a gene: 10. The CDR3 covers 16 residues. In nucleotides, the CDR3 is TGTGCCACCAGCAGAGATAGGGCGACAGGGTTCCACGAGCAGTACTTC. It is translated as CATSRDRATGFHEQYF.

This clonotype was observed a single time. The chain is built from TRBV20-1 and TRBJ1-2; D not certain. V shed 4 bases and J shed 6 bases, with 21 bases lying between them. The CDR3 spans 15 residues. CDR1 and CDR2 (germline): DFQATT, SNEGSKA (reference sequence). CDR3 sequence: CSATPAHSVPDGYTF. DNA of the CDR3: TGCAGTGCTACACCTGCTCACTCGGTCCCAGATGGCTACACCTTC.

V and J are TRBV7-2 and TRBJ2-7, with a possible D match to TRBD2 (6 bases). Looked up from germline, CDR1 is SGHTA and CDR2 is FQGNSA. The CDR3 is 15 residues long. V lost 5 bases and J 2 bases, leaving 16 bases between the germline ends. CDR3 in amino acids: CASSKLSGSPYEQYF. CDR3 coding DNA: TGTGCCAGCAGCAAACTTAGCGGCAGCCCCTACGAGCAGTACTTC.

This clonotype has a count of ten or more. The CDR3 region is CASRQIGQGMANTGELFF. For the CDR3, the DNA is TGTGCCAGCAGACAAATCGGACAGGGGATGGCGAACACCGGGGAGCTGTTTTTT. The V call is TRBV6-1, the J call TRBJ2-2; 9 bases match TRBD1. The V and J ends lost 6 bases and 0 bases, in that order; junction bases with no gene match: 11. CDR3 size: 18 residues. CDR1 is MNHNS and CDR2 is SASEGT in the germline V gene.

The rearrangement links TRBV27 to TRBJ2-2, with 7 bases that match TRBD2. Germline V CDR1 and CDR2: MNHEY, SMNVEV (reference sequence). J lost 2 bases, V lost 3 bases, and 6 bases had no gene match. This CDR3 is built from 16 residues. The CDR3 loop reads CASSFASGPNTGELFF. In nucleotides, the CDR3 is TGTGCCAGCAGTTTCGCTAGCGGACCTAACACCGGGGAGCTGTTTTTT.

The chain couples TRBV2 to TRBJ2-7; TRBD2 is a possible D gene (6 bases). Germline V gives CDR1 SNHLY, CDR2 FYNNEI. V was cut by 11 bases and J by 3 bases, with 20 bases left in between. CDR3 length: 14 amino acids. The CDR3 DNA reads TGTGCCTGCCTCAGGAGGGACGGCGACTACGAGCAGTACTTC. This codes for CACLRRDGDYEQYF.

This clonotype occurred once. This sequence joins TRBV19 and TRBJ2-1, with D maybe TRBD2 (5 bases). There are 14 residues in the CDR3. Trimming took 3 bases from V and 1 from J, leaving 7 bases between them. Germline-derived CDR1 and CDR2 are LNHDA and SQIVND (reference sequence). The CDR3 nucleotides read TGTGCCAGTAGTATCGAGGGTTCCTACAATGAGCAGTTCTTC. Translating gives CASSIEGSYNEQFF.

The gene calls are TRBV18 and TRBJ2-1, with 10 bases matching TRBD1. The CDR3 has 16 residues. Germline values: CDR1 KGHSH, CDR2 LQKENI. J lost 6 bases, V lost 3 bases, and 8 bases had no gene match. The CDR3 DNA follows: TGTGCCAGCTCACCCAGACAGGGGGCTTCTTCCAATGAGCAGTTCTTC. It specifies CASSPRQGASSNEQFF.

This clonotype was counted only a few times. The rearrangement joins TRBV7-2 to TRBJ2-5, with 7 bases that match TRBD2. Germline V CDR1 and CDR2: SGHTA, FQGNSA. The CDR3 sequence is 12 residues long. J was trimmed by 12 bases and V by 2 bases; bases with no gene match: 6. The CDR3 sequence is CASSLMGGTKYF. The CDR3 nucleotides read TGTGCCAGCAGCTTAATGGGAGGGACTAAGTACTTC. Full variable domain (remainder filled in from reference TRBV7-2 and TRBJ2-5): GAGVSQSPSNKVTEKGKDVELRCDPISGHTALYWYRQSLGQGLEFLIYFQGNSAPDKSGLPSDRFSAERTGGSVSTLTIQRTQQEDSAVYLCASSLMGGTKYFGPGTRLLVL.

This clonotype was observed many times. The chain employs TRBV7-2 and TRBJ2-1, with D hard to call. V was cut by 6 bases and J by 4 bases, with 13 bases left in between. The CDR3 length is 14 residues. Germline assignment: CDR1 SGHTA and CDR2 FQGNSA. The DNA of the CDR3 is TGTGCCAGCAGTCCCTCGACGGAGTACAATGAGCAGTTCTTC. It is translated as CASSPSTEYNEQFF.

The chain has TRBV7-9 and TRBJ2-7; D gene uncertain. In germline, CDR1 is SEHNR, CDR2 FQNEAQ (reference sequence). The CDR3 spans 15 residues. Deletions cut 5 bases from V and 3 bases from J, with 17 bases between. The CDR3 sequence is CASSPGWGGDYEQYF. CDR3 DNA sequence: TGTGCCAGCAGCCCAGGTTGGGGTGGAGACTACGAGCAGTACTTC.

This clonotype was detected only a few times. The rearrangement uses TRBV6-1 and TRBJ1-1; D is undetermined. The germline V and J ends were trimmed by 5 bases and 11 bases, with 18 bases remaining between them. Germline loops: CDR1 MNHNS, CDR2 SASEGT. The CDR3 extends over 13 amino acids. The CDR3 sequence is CASSRGRGIQAFF. The CDR3 nucleotides read TGTGCCAGCAGTCGAGGACGTGGGATCCAGGCTTTCTTT.

This clonotype has only a few counts. The chain has TRBV5-1 and TRBJ2-1; no clear D gene. CDR1 is SGHRS and CDR2 is YFSETQ in the germline V gene. Trimming removed 4 bases from V and 6 bases from J, with 14 bases in between. The CDR3 runs 14 residues. CDR3 in amino acids: CASSLRQEPNEQFF. Here the CDR3 DNA reads TGCGCCAGCAGCCTTCGGCAGGAACCCAATGAGCAGTTCTTC. The full variable domain, in which reference TRBV5-1 and TRBJ2-1 provide the parts outside the CDR3, is KAGVTQTPRYLIKTRGQQVTLSCSPISGHRSVSWYQQTPGQGLQFLFEYFSETQRNKGNFPGRFSGRQFSNSRSEMNVSTLELGDSALYLCASSLRQEPNEQFFGPGTRLTVL.

The J gene is TRBJ2-1, the V gene TRBV28, with D maybe TRBD2 (6 bases). V was trimmed by 7 bases and J by 7 bases, leaving 20 bases between them. The CDR3 runs 15 residues. Germline CDR1 reads MDHEN; CDR2 reads SYDVKM. The CDR3 DNA is TGTGCCAGCACCCTCCCAGGCGCGGGGAGGAATGAGCAGTTCTTC. Its protein product is CASTLPGAGRNEQFF.

The genes are TRBV11-2 and TRBJ2-1, with a weak D call TRBD2 (6 bases). V dropped 6 bases and J dropped 4 bases, with 22 bases sitting between them. The CDR3 runs to 17 residues. The germline V gene has CDR1 SGHAT and CDR2 FQNNGV. CDR3 residues: CASRHSSIADRYNEQFF. The CDR3 DNA follows: TGTGCCAGCAGACATTCTTCCATAGCGGATAGATACAATGAGCAGTTCTTC.

This chain uses TRBV29-1 with TRBJ1-2, with 8 bases identical to TRBD1. V was clipped by 4 bases and J by 8 bases; unmatched bases: 3. This CDR3 contains 11 residues. The germline V gene has CDR1 SQVTM and CDR2 ANQGSEA. The CDR3 region is CSVVTGGGYTF. The CDR3 DNA reads as TGCAGCGTTGTAACAGGGGGAGGCTACACCTTC.

V gene TRBV2 combines with J gene TRBJ2-1; weak D call: TRBD1 (6 bases). Germline CDR1 reads SNHLY; CDR2 reads FYNNEI. Trimming took off 6 bases at V and 5 bases at J, with 17 bases between the two ends. The CDR3 is 15 amino acids. The CDR3 DNA is TGTGCCAGCAGGAGCCCCCGGGACAACAACAATGAGCAGTTCTTC. It codes for CASRSPRDNNNEQFF.

The table lists this clonotype with many counts. V and J are TRBV20-1 and TRBJ2-1; D possibly corresponds to TRBD1 (6 bases). V was trimmed by 3 bases and J by 3 bases, leaving 15 bases between them. CDR1 DFQATT and CDR2 SNEGSKA come from the germline V gene (reference sequence). There are 15 residues in the CDR3. CDR3 protein: CSASTGQRYYNEQFF. Written as DNA, the CDR3 is TGCAGTGCTAGCACCGGACAGCGCTACTACAATGAGCAGTTCTTC.

The sample holds one count of this clonotype. The rearrangement joins TRBV12-3 or TRBV12-4 to TRBJ2-1, with 13 positions matching TRBD2. V lost 5 bases and J lost 8; bases outside the gene matches: 6. This CDR3 is built from 15 residues. The CDR3 is CASSPTSGRADEQFF. DNA for the CDR3: TGTGCCAGCAGTCCTACTAGCGGGAGGGCGGATGAGCAGTTCTTC.

The rearrangement links TRBV7-2 to TRBJ2-7; 9 bases map to TRBD2. Germline CDR1 reads SGHTA; CDR2 reads FQGNSA. Trimming cost V 5 bases and J 5 bases; bases outside gene matches: 13. The CDR3 contains 16 residues. CDR3 amino acids: CASSHSGSGRPHEQYF. In DNA, the CDR3 is TGTGCCAGCAGCCACTCCGGGAGCGGGAGGCCCCACGAGCAGTACTTC.

This clonotype was seen at least ten times. The CDR3 reads CASSLFLSGSGNEQFF. Here the CDR3 DNA reads TGCGCCAGCAGCTTGTTCCTTAGCGGGTCCGGGAATGAGCAGTTCTTC. The chain uses TRBV5-1 and TRBJ2-1; 7 nucleotides match TRBD2. CDR1 and CDR2 (germline): SGHRS, YFSETQ. Trimming at V came to 1 base and at J to 7 bases, leaving 11 bases not matched to a gene. The CDR3 sequence is 16 residues long. The full variable domain, completed using reference TRBV5-1 and TRBJ2-1, is KAGVTQTPRYLIKTRGQQVTLSCSPISGHRSVSWYQQTPGQGLQFLFEYFSETQRNKGNFPGRFSGRQFSNSRSEMNVSTLELGDSALYLCASSLFLSGSGNEQFFGPGTRLTVL.

This chain connects TRBV10-3 to TRBJ2-2; the D gene is possibly TRBD1 (5 bases). The CDR3 loop spans 16 amino acids. Trimming cost V 3 bases and J 7 bases, with 18 bases left between them. Germline CDR1 ENHRY, CDR2 SYGVKD. The CDR3 loop reads CAISENRPGYSGELFF. The CDR3 coding sequence is TGTGCCATCAGTGAAAATCGGCCAGGGTATAGCGGGGAGCTGTTTTTT.